The 25 T cell receptor beta chains listed next were all sequenced from one sample in a study of blood T cell repertoires in COVID-19. Using immunoSEQ multiplex PCR, the repertoire was profiled, and TCRdb retains in-frame clones only, with some absent. The profile shows 170,000 or so clones, around nine tenths of them singletons. Material for sequencing was peripheral blood. These receptors were obtained from a man in his fifties or sixties with COVID-19, enrolled during active disease.

This clone was seen a few times. This rearrangement joins TRBV7-9 to TRBJ1-2; D might be TRBD1 (5 bases). The CDR3 length is 12 residues. Germline values: CDR1 SEHNR, CDR2 FQNEAQ (reference sequence). The V gene lost 8 bases and the J gene lost 3 bases, with 10 bases spanning the gap. The CDR3 nucleotides read TGTGCCAGCGACAGAAGCCACTATGGCTACACCTTC. This translates into CASDRSHYGYTF.

The chain carries TRBV19 and TRBJ1-6; TRBD1 might be the D (5 bases). V gave up 3 bases and J gave up 7 bases, with 16 bases separating them. Germline CDR1 reads LNHDA; CDR2 reads SQIVND (reference sequence). CDR3 length: 16 residues. The CDR3 DNA reads as TGTGCCAGTAGTATCGGCAGGGAAGCGTACAATTCACCCCTCCACTTT. It is translated as CASSIGREAYNSPLHF. Complete variable domain (other parts from reference TRBV19 and TRBJ1-6): DGGITQSPKYLFRKEGQNVTLSCEQNLNHDAMYWYRQDPGQGLRLIYYSQIVNDFQKGDIAEGYSVSREKKESFPLTVTSAQKNPTAFYLCASSIGREAYNSPLHFGNGTRLTVT.

Here the CDR3 DNA reads TGTGCCAGCAGCCGAACAGGGAGCTCTGGAAACACCATATATTTT. This translates into CASSRTGSSGNTIYF. The gene calls are TRBV7-6 and TRBJ1-3, with D possibly matching TRBD1 (6 bases). V was cut by 5 bases and J by 0 bases, with 11 bases left in between. This CDR3 comprises 15 residues. From germline, CDR1 is SGHVS and CDR2 FNYEAQ. Based on the CDR3 plus reference TRBV7-6 and TRBJ1-3, the full variable domain is GAGVSQSPRYKVTKRGQDVALRCDPISGHVSLYWYRQALGQGPEFLTYFNYEAQQDKSGLPNDRFSAERPEGSISTLTIQRTEQRDSAMYRCASSRTGSSGNTIYFGEGSWLTVV.

This rearrangement joins TRBV2 to TRBJ1-6, with D perhaps TRBD1 (5 bases). The CDR3 runs to 15 residues. Germline loops: CDR1 SNHLY, CDR2 FYNNEI. Trimming pared 3 bases from V and 4 bases from J, leaving 10 bases between. CDR3: CASSDTGGYNSPLHF. CDR3 bases: TGTGCCAGCAGTGACACCGGGGGTTATAATTCACCCCTCCACTTT. Together with reference TRBV2 and TRBJ1-6, the CDR3 gives the full variable domain: EPEVTQTPSHQVTQMGQEVILRCVPISNHLYFYWYRQILGQKVEFLVSFYNNEISEKSEIFDDQFSVERPDGSNFTLKIRSTKLEDSAMYFCASSDTGGYNSPLHFGNGTRLTVT.

The rearrangement links TRBV18 to TRBJ1-3; TRBD1 might be the D (5 bases). Germline CDR1 is KGHSH and CDR2 is LQKENI. The CDR3 contains 17 residues. V was pared by 0 bases and J by 0 bases, with 12 bases between. This CDR3 is CASSPPGGIGSGNTIYF. CDR3 sequence (DNA): TGTGCCAGCTCACCACCGGGGGGAATCGGCTCTGGAAACACCATATATTTT.

The rearrangement links TRBV11-1 to TRBJ1-4; D is unclear. Germline values: CDR1 SGHAT, CDR2 FQDESV (reference sequence). The V and J ends lost 5 bases and 1 base respectively, with 5 bases between them. There are 13 residues in the CDR3. CDR3 sequence: CASSHGTNEKLFF. As DNA, the CDR3 is TGTGCCAGCAGCCACGGAACTAATGAAAAACTGTTTTTT. Based on the CDR3 plus reference TRBV11-1 and TRBJ1-4, the full variable domain is EAEVAQSPRYKITEKSQAVAFWCDPISGHATLYWYRQILGQGPELLVQFQDESVVDDSQLPKDRFSAERLKGVDSTLKIQPAELGDSAMYLCASSHGTNEKLFFGSGTQLSVL.

J is TRBJ2-5 and V is TRBV7-2; unclear D gene. The length of the CDR3 is 15 residues. V lost 1 base to trimming and J lost 0 bases, with 9 bases between them. Germline CDR1 is SGHTA and CDR2 is FQGNSA. CDR3 amino acids: CASSLGSGNQETQYF. CDR3 nucleotides: TGTGCCAGCAGCTTAGGCTCGGGTAACCAAGAGACCCAGTACTTC.

This clone was detected only a few times. V and J are TRBV27 and TRBJ1-1; 7 nucleotides agree with TRBD1. This CDR3 contains 18 residues. V gave up 5 bases and J gave up 0 bases; unmatched junction bases: 15. Per germline, CDR1 MNHEY and CDR2 SMNVEV (reference sequence). The CDR3 bases are TGTGCCAGCAGTCGACTTAAACTACAGGGGCTAATGAACACTGAAGCTTTCTTT. Its protein product is CASSRLKLQGLMNTEAFF.

The rearrangement joins TRBV4-2 to TRBJ1-6; D is possibly TRBD1 (6 bases). The germline V gene has CDR1 LGHNA and CDR2 YNFKEQ. This CDR3 comprises 14 residues. V lost 7 bases, J lost 10 bases, and 17 bases lay in between. CDR3 in amino acids: CASTSLGGGSPLHF. The CDR3 nucleotides read TGTGCCAGCACCTCATTAGGGGGGGGATCACCCCTCCACTTT.

This chain connects TRBV5-1 to TRBJ1-3, with 7 positions matching TRBD1. This CDR3 has 16 amino acids. Per germline, CDR1 SGHRS and CDR2 YFSETQ. V trimming: 5 bases; J trimming: 0 bases; junction bases outside the gene matches: 8. This CDR3 reads CASSPDRTSSGNTIYF. The CDR3 nucleotides read TGCGCCAGCAGTCCGGACAGGACAAGCTCTGGAAACACCATATATTTT. The full variable domain, rest sourced from reference TRBV5-1 and TRBJ1-3, is KAGVTQTPRYLIKTRGQQVTLSCSPISGHRSVSWYQQTPGQGLQFLFEYFSETQRNKGNFPGRFSGRQFSNSRSEMNVSTLELGDSALYLCASSPDRTSSGNTIYFGEGSWLTVV.

The rearrangement joins TRBV27 to TRBJ1-1; the D gene is possibly TRBD1 (5 bases). Deletions cut 3 bases from V and 1 base from J, with 12 bases between. This CDR3 is 15 amino acids long. Germline CDR1 reads MNHEY; CDR2 reads SMNVEV (reference sequence). For the CDR3, the DNA is TGTGCCAGCAGTTTCGGATCAGGGCCGAACACTGAAGCTTTCTTT. Amino acid sequence: CASSFGSGPNTEAFF.

The J gene is TRBJ2-3, the V gene TRBV10-3; D remains unclear. The CDR3 extends over 16 amino acids. Germline loops: CDR1 ENHRY, CDR2 SYGVKD. The V gene lost 0 bases and the J gene lost 0 bases, with 10 bases spanning the gap. CDR3 bases: TGTGCCATCAGTGAGTCTGGCAAATCTAGCACAGATACGCAGTATTTT. Translated, it gives CAISESGKSSTDTQYF.

This chain joins TRBV19 and TRBJ1-4, with no clear D. Germline CDR1 and CDR2: LNHDA and SQIVND (reference sequence). V was clipped by 5 bases and J by 8 bases, with 12 bases between them. This CDR3 is 13 amino acids long. The CDR3 spells CASSFIRNEKLFF. CDR3 sequence (DNA): TGTGCCAGTAGTTTCATCAGGAACGAAAAACTGTTTTTT.

Only one count was recorded for this clone. This rearrangement joins TRBV5-8 to TRBJ1-5, with D perhaps TRBD1 (6 bases). CDR1 is SGHTS and CDR2 is YDEGEE in the germline V gene. The CDR3 contains 18 residues. Trimming pared 0 bases from V and 1 base from J, leaving 17 bases between. The CDR3 reads CASSLGTVSVRSNQPQHF. The CDR3 nucleotides read TGTGCCAGCAGCTTGGGGACAGTCTCTGTGCGAAGCAATCAGCCCCAGCATTTT.

The chain is built from TRBV19 and TRBJ1-5; 8 bases are shared with TRBD1. Germline-derived CDR1 and CDR2 are LNHDA and SQIVND (reference sequence). J lost 6 bases, V lost 1 base, and 5 bases had no gene match. CDR3 length: 15 residues. CDR3 protein: CASSIVGQGPQPQHF. Written as DNA, the CDR3 is TGTGCCAGTAGTATAGTTGGACAGGGCCCTCAGCCCCAGCATTTT.

The rearrangement links TRBV9 to TRBJ2-6, with 7 bases lining up with TRBD1. Germline CDR1 and CDR2: SGDLS and YYNGEE. The CDR3 runs to 19 residues. J was trimmed by 2 bases and V by 3 bases; bases with no gene match: 14. The CDR3 coding sequence is TGTGCCAGCAGCGCCGCTCGGACAGGCCAGGGAGCTGGGGCCAACGTCCTGACTTTC. This sequence encodes CASSAARTGQGAGANVLTF.

J is TRBJ2-7 and V is TRBV29-1; D possibly corresponds to TRBD2 (6 bases). Germline V gene sequence: CDR1 SQVTM, CDR2 ANQGSEA. CDR3 length: 14 residues. V was cut by 4 bases and J by 0 bases, with 13 bases left in between. This CDR3 is CSVGAGRGSYEQYF. The DNA of the CDR3 is TGCAGCGTTGGGGCGGGGCGGGGCTCCTACGAGCAGTACTTC.

V gene TRBV27 combines with J gene TRBJ1-6, with a tentative D call TRBD1 (5 bases). The CDR3 has 14 residues. Germline values: CDR1 MNHEY, CDR2 SMNVEV (reference sequence). With 4 bases removed from V and 3 bases from J, the gap between germline ends came to 7 bases. CDR3 coding DNA: TGTGCCAGCAGTTGGACATACTATAATTCACCCCTCCACTTT. Translating it yields CASSWTYYNSPLHF.

This clone has more than one count but fewer than ten. The genes are TRBV21-1 and TRBJ2-7; the table names TRBD1, a call not compared with the DNA. TRBV21-1 is shown as a pseudogene. This CDR3 comprises 16 residues. The CDR3 sequence is CASSTPGQGVQYEQYF. CDR3 nucleotides: TGTGCCAGCAGCACTCCGGGACAGGGGGTGCAGTACGAGCAGTACTTC.

The chain employs TRBV5-3 and TRBJ1-1, with 9 bases identical to TRBD1. TRBV5-3 is treated as an ORF (open reading frame) with a function not yet certain. V trimming: 4 bases; J trimming: 8 bases; junction bases outside the gene matches: 6. This CDR3 region has 13 residues. CDR3 sequence (DNA): TGTGCCAGAAGCGGACCCGGGACAGGGGAAGCTTTCTTT. This sequence encodes CARSGPGTGEAFF.

This clone was detected only once. In DNA, the CDR3 is TGTGCCTGGAGTGTAGGGGCTGGAAACACCATATATTTT. Its protein is CAWSVGAGNTIYF. This chain links TRBV30 with TRBJ1-3; D is perhaps TRBD1 (5 bases). CDR1 is GTSNPN and CDR2 is SVGIG in the germline V gene (reference sequence). This CDR3 comprises 13 residues. Trimming removed 0 bases from V and 2 bases from J, with 5 bases in between.

The chain joins TRBV7-9 to TRBJ2-2; 12 bases map to TRBD2. This CDR3 has 19 amino acids. CDR1 and CDR2 from the germline V gene are SEHNR and FQNEAQ (reference sequence). V dropped 5 bases and J dropped 2; count of bases not matched to a gene: 12. The CDR3 DNA reads as TGTGCCAGCAGCCGCCACCTGGGACTAGCGGGTCCAAACACCGGGGAGCTGTTTTTT. This codes for CASSRHLGLAGPNTGELFF.

This clone showed up just once. V gene TRBV30 combines with J gene TRBJ1-1; D remains ambiguous. Trimming removed 4 bases from V and 3 bases from J, with 9 bases in between. Germline V gives CDR1 GTSNPN, CDR2 SVGIG (reference sequence). CDR3 length equals 12 residues. The CDR3 loop reads CAWIWGDTEAFF. In nucleotides, the CDR3 is TGTGCCTGGATTTGGGGAGACACTGAAGCTTTCTTT.

The V call is TRBV7-9, the J call TRBJ2-2; TRBD2 matches 12 bases. The J segment lost 2 bases and the V segment lost 2 bases, leaving 6 bases of the junction unmatched. There are 18 residues in the CDR3. The germline V gene encodes CDR1 SEHNR and CDR2 FQNEAQ (reference sequence). The CDR3 DNA follows: TGTGCCAGCAGCTTATCGACTAGCGGGAGAAGTAACACCGGGGAGCTGTTTTTT. Amino acids: CASSLSTSGRSNTGELFF.

As for this clone: One end of the junction is discordant with germline, which a read error may explain. This rearrangement joins TRBV19 to TRBJ1-5; D remains unclear. The germline V gene has CDR1 LNHDA and CDR2 SQIVND (reference sequence). The CDR3 length is 14 residues. The chain's CDR3 is CAGSISLVNQPQHF. CDR3 coding DNA: TGTGCCGGTAGTATTTCTCTAGTTAATCAGCCCCAGCATTTT.